This entry lists 21 T cell receptor beta chains sequenced from one sample in a study of blood T cell repertoires in COVID-19. The method was immunoSEQ multiplex PCR; TCRdb's version includes in-frame clones alone and lacks a portion of them. There are 140,000 or so clones in the sample; roughly 85% occur only once, and roughly 2.7% lies in the top ten. Input material: peripheral blood. These receptors came from a human donor with acute or convalescent COVID-19. The donor label of this sample is uncertain.

This clone was counted only a few times. The chain employs TRBV11-3 and TRBJ2-1; D possibly corresponds to TRBD2 (7 bases). CDR3 size: 13 residues. Trimming removed 5 bases at V and 8 bases at J, with 13 bases between. CDR1 SGHNT and CDR2 YENEEA come from the germline V gene. This CDR3 reads CASSQRGGYEQFF. The CDR3, as DNA: TGTGCCAGCAGCCAGAGGGGGGGATATGAGCAGTTCTTC.

J is TRBJ2-2 and V is TRBV10-3; the match to TRBD2 covers 8 bases. Germline CDR1 and CDR2: ENHRY and SYGVKD. The CDR3 sequence is 16 residues long. Unmatched junction bases numbered 6, after V lost 2 bases and J lost 4 bases. This CDR3 reads CAISEPGGTSTGELFF. The CDR3 nucleotides read TGTGCCATCAGTGAGCCCGGTGGGACTAGCACCGGGGAGCTGTTTTTT.

The genes are TRBV27 and TRBJ2-4, with D hard to call. CDR3 size: 11 residues. Germline V gives CDR1 MNHEY, CDR2 SMNVEV (reference sequence). The V and J ends lost 5 bases and 5 bases respectively, with 4 bases between them. This CDR3 reads CASSGENIQYF. CDR3 sequence (DNA): TGTGCCAGCAGTGGAGAAAACATTCAGTACTTC.

V and J are TRBV19 and TRBJ2-3, with TRBD2 matching over 8 bases. CDR1 and CDR2 from the germline V gene are LNHDA and SQIVND (reference sequence). CDR3 length equals 15 residues. V lost 2 bases and J lost 1; bases outside the gene matches: 2. The CDR3 DNA follows: TGTGCCAGTAGTATACAAGCGGGAGGCACAGATACGCAGTATTTT. Amino acids: CASSIQAGGTDTQYF.

The chain combines TRBV27 with TRBJ2-1, with TRBD1 identical over 7 bases. V gave up 4 bases and J gave up 7 bases; unmatched junction bases: 7. Germline loops: CDR1 MNHEY, CDR2 SMNVEV (reference sequence). The CDR3 has 14 amino acids. The CDR3, as DNA: TGTGCCAGCAGTTCTGGACAGGTACGGAATGAGCAGTTCTTC. This translates into CASSSGQVRNEQFF.

The sample holds a few counts of this clone. The rearrangement uses TRBV30 and TRBJ1-3, with D hard to call. Trimming removed 0 bases from V and 5 bases from J, with 11 bases in between. The CDR3 loop spans 14 amino acids. Germline V CDR1 and CDR2: GTSNPN, SVGIG (reference sequence). Here the CDR3 DNA reads TGTGCCTGGAGTGTACGACATGGCAGAAACACCATATATTTT. The encoded protein is CAWSVRHGRNTIYF.

The rearrangement links TRBV12-3 or TRBV12-4 to TRBJ2-5; D is possibly TRBD1 (5 bases). The ends were cut back, 3 bases at V and 9 bases at J, with 11 bases in the middle. CDR3 length: 12 amino acids. The CDR3 DNA reads as TGTGCCAGCAGTTTCTATTTGGGGCCCCAGTACTTC. Its protein is CASSFYLGPQYF.

The gene calls are TRBV28 and TRBJ1-1; 8 bases are a match to TRBD1. Trimming took 5 bases from V and 0 from J; bases not matched to a gene: 26. Germline V gene lookup returns CDR1 MDHEN and CDR2 SYDVKM. This CDR3 has 22 amino acids. CDR3 amino acids: CASSRTYRGVLPITPMNTEAFF. In DNA form, the CDR3 reads TGTGCCAGCAGTAGAACCTACAGGGGGGTCCTACCAATAACACCGATGAACACTGAAGCTTTCTTT.

Only a few counts were recorded for this clone. The genes are TRBV4-2 and TRBJ1-5; D may be TRBD1 (5 bases). CDR3 size: 13 residues. Trimming pared 8 bases from V and 3 bases from J, leaving 11 bases between. CDR1 and CDR2 from the germline V gene are LGHNA and YNFKEQ. CDR3 protein: CASAPGPNQPQHF. The CDR3 nucleotides read TGTGCCAGCGCACCAGGGCCCAATCAGCCCCAGCATTTT.

This chain connects TRBV5-6 to TRBJ1-5; D is possibly TRBD1 (6 bases). This CDR3 has 17 residues. CDR1 is SGHDT, CDR2 YYEEEE, per germline. V was trimmed by 5 bases and J by 0 bases, leaving 18 bases between them. The CDR3 spells CASSSWGQEYSNQPQHF. The CDR3 region has the DNA TGTGCCAGCAGTTCCTGGGGGCAGGAATATAGCAATCAGCCCCAGCATTTT.

The V call is TRBV9, the J call TRBJ2-2; TRBD1 aligns across 7 bases. This CDR3 comprises 16 residues. V shed 3 bases, J shed 1 base, and the junction held 6 bases outside the gene matches. Germline CDR1 and CDR2: SGDLS and YYNGEE. In DNA form, the CDR3 reads TGTGCCAGCAGCGGACAGGGTCGGTTGAACACCGGGGAGCTGTTTTTT. Its translation is CASSGQGRLNTGELFF.

This clone was detected only a few times. The rearrangement joins TRBV5-1 to TRBJ2-7; tentatively, D is TRBD1 (5 bases). The germline CDR1 and CDR2 sequences are SGHRS and YFSETQ. V was pared by 4 bases and J by 2 bases, with 13 bases between. The CDR3 consists of 14 residues. CDR3 nucleotides: TGCGCCAGCAGCGCCCCAGGGTCACCCTACGAGCAGTACTTC. Amino acid sequence: CASSAPGSPYEQYF.

The V gene is TRBV15, the J gene TRBJ2-5, with 8 bases fitting TRBD1. Germline CDR1 reads LNHNV; CDR2 reads YYDKDF (reference sequence). The CDR3 has 15 amino acids. The V segment lost 1 base and the J segment 4 bases; nucleotides outside the gene matches: 5. CDR3 protein: CATSRADRGSETQYF. CDR3 nucleotide sequence: TGTGCCACCAGCAGAGCCGACAGGGGCTCAGAGACCCAGTACTTC.

This rearrangement joins TRBV6-1 to TRBJ1-1; D possibly corresponds to TRBD1 (5 bases). Trimming shortened V by 3 bases and J by 8 bases, and 10 bases separated the two germline ends. Germline CDR1 and CDR2: MNHNS and SASEGT. This CDR3 has 12 amino acids. CDR3 coding DNA: TGTGCCAGCAGTGATCCAGACAGCGAAGCTTTCTTT. The encoded protein is CASSDPDSEAFF.

The chain uses TRBV5-4 and TRBJ2-5, with TRBD1 identical over 7 bases. Unmatched junction bases numbered 8, after V lost 4 bases and J lost 5 bases. The V gene's germline CDR1 is SGHNT and CDR2 YYREEE (reference sequence). CDR3 size: 14 residues. Here the CDR3 DNA reads TGTGCCAGCAGCGTGGTACAGGGGCGGGAGACCCAGTACTTC. Protein: CASSVVQGRETQYF.

CDR3 residues: CASSVGRIGNTIYF. CDR3 nucleotides: TGTGCCAGCAGCGTAGGCAGGATTGGAAACACCATATATTTT. This chain links TRBV9 with TRBJ1-3; D unresolved. Germline V lookup: CDR1 SGDLS, CDR2 YYNGEE. Between the trimmed V and J ends, which lost 0 bases and 3 bases, there was a span of 7 bases. The CDR3 loop spans 14 amino acids.

This clone was counted once. CDR3 bases: TGTGCCAGCACTAGGACAGGGGGCTTCACTGAAGCTTTCTTT. Protein product: CASTRTGGFTEAFF. This rearrangement joins TRBV27 to TRBJ1-1; 11 bases align to TRBD1. Losses at the gene ends were 7 bases for V and 4 bases for J; bases not matched to a gene: 5. There are 14 residues in the CDR3. From germline, CDR1 is MNHEY and CDR2 SMNVEV (reference sequence).

This clone was observed a handful of times. This chain joins TRBV6-5 and TRBJ1-1, with no clear D. Trimming took 2 bases from V and 8 from J, leaving 6 bases between them. This CDR3 region has 11 residues. The germline gives CDR1 MNHEY, CDR2 SVGAGI. The CDR3 sequence is CASSYREEAFF. CDR3 nucleotides: TGTGCCAGCAGTTACCGGGAGGAAGCTTTCTTT.

The rearrangement joins TRBV11-2 to TRBJ2-1; TRBD1 matches 7 bases. The germline CDR1 and CDR2 sequences are SGHAT and FQNNGV. With V trimmed by 4 bases and J by 2 bases, 2 bases remained unmatched. The CDR3 has 14 residues. CDR3 sequence (DNA): TGTGCCAGCAGCTGGCAGGGGGCCTACAATGAGCAGTTCTTC. Encoded protein: CASSWQGAYNEQFF.

The V gene is TRBV5-1, the J gene TRBJ1-1, with a weak D call TRBD1 (6 bases). This CDR3 comprises 13 residues. Germline V gene sequence: CDR1 SGHRS, CDR2 YFSETQ. Trimming left V 9 bases short and J 2 bases short, with 14 bases between. CDR3: CATRTDHNTEAFF. The DNA of the CDR3 is TGCGCCACCAGGACAGACCATAACACTGAAGCTTTCTTT.

The V call is TRBV4-3, the J call TRBJ2-7; 8 nucleotides align to TRBD1. CDR1 and CDR2 from the germline V gene are LGHNA and YSLEER. The CDR3 length is 13 residues. Germline trimming cut 3 bases from V and 3 bases from J; bases unmatched to any gene: 1. Written as DNA, the CDR3 is TGCGCCAGCAGCCAGGACAGGGACTACGAGCAGTACTTC. This encodes CASSQDRDYEQYF.